A selection of T cell receptor beta chains follows, all from one sample in a study of blood T cell repertoires in COVID-19. TCRdb's copy holds only in-frame clones and misses some; the assay was immunoSEQ multiplex PCR. The repertoire holds some 150,000 clones, almost 80% seen once, with 2.5% to 3.5% in the top ten. Sequenced input: PBMCs or T cells enriched from blood (not recorded which). Receptors were obtained from a woman between 45 and 65 years old who had recovered from COVID-19. Both conserved end residues are part of each CDR3.

>TRBV4-2
CASSQALTGGGTEAFF
>TRBV7-6
CASSFSAGTSRNEQFF
>TRBV7-2
CASSLEAGHYNSPLHF
>TRBV10-2
CASRSSGKQETQYF
>TRBV6-5
CASSQTASNQPQHF
>TRBV6-5
CASSPGGPRADTQYF
>TRBV2
CASSKEPGWNTEAFF
>TRBV27
CASSFGGEIGELFF
>TRBV19
CASSFAQGDQEAFF
>TRBV16
CASSPFEGNTEAFF
>TRBV5-8
CASSLAERTDTQYF
>TRBV28
CAIGTAYGYTF
>TRBV5-1
CASSLRTSGKYEQYF
>TRBV19
CASSTGQATLNQPQHF
>TRBV24-1
CATSTGGRETQYF
>TRBV10-1
CASPTSGRDDNYNEQFF
>TRBV18
CASSRDRANTEAFF
>TRBV9
CASSEGGTFF
>TRBV12-5
CASGLFNGGTEKADEQFF
>TRBV5-4
CASSLTLAREQYF
>TRBV19
CASSLYRAGYTF
>TRBV5-6
CASSFIGTLNTGELFF
>TRBV28
CASTNLFNGDYGYTF
>TRBV6-5
CASSPDRPKLFF
>TRBV4-2
CASSPGLISETQYF
>TRBV5-4
CASSLGGTNYGYTF
>TRBV21-1
CASSKLHRDPYEQYF
>TRBV7-9
CASSLPSSNEQFF
>TRBV12-3/TRBV12-4
CASSFSLQETQYF
>TRBV18
CASSPREDQPQHF
>TRBV9
CASSVGGGSRTSTDTQYF
>TRBV19
CASSTNPGLAGANKNIQYF
>TRBV29-1
CSVTRDSDYGYTF
>TRBV24-1
CATSGSPGQGLVNDEQYF
>TRBV5-1
CASSDPGTGSRSPLHF
>TRBV28
CASSPRGRGSNQPQHF
>TRBV29-1
CSARTGDPSGNTIYF
>TRBV28
CASSLSTGVEAFF
>TRBV11-2
CASSLGGQGTLINEKLFF
>TRBV12-3/TRBV12-4
CATTGGDREKLFF
>TRBV2
CASKIGANYGYTF
>TRBV5-5
CASSRAWDSNNQPQHF
>TRBV28
CASSLGGSIHEQYF
>TRBV5-1
CASSLVGTEYNEQFF
>TRBV19
CASSPWTSGRGSYEQYF
>TRBV4-1
CASSPLAGVQNEQFF
>TRBV2
CASRYRTINEKLFF
>TRBV19
CASSIRDRGQDTQYF
>TRBV4-2
CASSRGTAGVGLNTGELFF
>TRBV19
CASSIRTSGGTGELFF